This T cell receptor beta chain was profiled in a study of shared clonotypes between healthy human individuals. The ends lost 6 bases at V and 5 bases at J; junction bases unmatched: 8. This CDR3 is built from 14 residues. CDR1 and CDR2 from the germline V gene are MNHEY and SVGAGI. This table comes from immunoSEQ multiplex PCR, and its TCRdb copy is limited to in-frame clones, with some not included. The table lists 950,000 to 1,300,000 clones, about 74% of them singletons. Within Nashville, Tennessee resided all donors, each a Caucasian adult. The sequence came from a man younger than 35 in good health. The V gene is TRBV6-5, the J gene TRBJ1-2; TRBD1 agrees at 8 bases. Sequenced input: memory CD4+ T cells sorted from blood. Subset here: CD45RA-negative fraction. CDR3 in amino acids: CASREPGGHYGYTF. In DNA, the CDR3 is TGTGCCAGCAGGGAGCCAGGGGGCCATTATGGCTACACCTTC.